A single sample is the source of the 10 T cell receptor beta chains below, sequenced in a study of memory CD4+ T cells and cytomegalovirus serostatus. The table came from immunoSEQ multiplex PCR; TCRdb's copy has only in-frame clones and leaves some out. The sample gives around 63,000 clones, approximately 80% of which show up once; roughly 5% is in the top ten. Single viable CD3+CD4+CD8-CD45RO+ cells were sorted as the memory CD4+ T cells. Sequencing was done on a sample of memory CD4+ T cells from blood. The receptors stem from an adult in good health and CMV-seropositive.

The rearrangement uses TRBV5-1 and TRBJ2-2; D is tentatively TRBD1 or TRBD2 (5 bases each). Trimming shortened V by 4 bases and J by 3 bases, and 10 bases separated the two germline ends. The length of the CDR3 is 14 residues. Germline V gives CDR1 SGHRS, CDR2 YFSETQ. Written as DNA, the CDR3 is TGCGCCAGCAGCGAGGGGACCTACACCGGGGAGCTGTTTTTT. It yields the protein CASSEGTYTGELFF.

The chain has TRBV11-3 and TRBJ2-7; D is possibly TRBD1 or TRBD2 (5 bases each). CDR3 length: 14 amino acids. CDR1 SGHNT and CDR2 YENEEA come from the germline V gene. The V end was cut by 0 bases, the J end by 7 bases, with 13 bases between. The CDR3 nucleotides read TGTGCCAGCAGCTTAGAGGGGACGGTCGGGGAGCAGTACTTC. Translation gives CASSLEGTVGEQYF.

The genes are TRBV5-4 and TRBJ2-2; D is uncertain. V shed 0 bases and J shed 0 bases, with 6 bases lying between them. The CDR3 totals 15 residues. In germline, CDR1 is SGHNT, CDR2 YYREEE (reference sequence). CDR3 sequence (DNA): TGTGCCAGCAGCTTGGCTCTAGCGAACACCGGGGAGCTGTTTTTT. As protein: CASSLALANTGELFF.

The chain combines TRBV6-1 with TRBJ2-7; 7 nucleotides align to TRBD1. This CDR3 comprises 11 residues. Germline CDR1 and CDR2: MNHNS and SASEGT. CDR3 in DNA: TGTGCGGGGCAGGGGGCCTACGAGCAGTACTTC. Amino acid sequence: CAGQGAYEQYF.

J is TRBJ1-1 and V is TRBV7-2; a possible D gene is TRBD1 (6 bases). Between the trimmed V and J ends, which lost 7 bases and 4 bases, there was a span of 16 bases. The CDR3 totals 14 residues. Germline CDR1 is SGHTA and CDR2 is FQGNSA. The CDR3 DNA follows: TGTGCCAGCATTCTCCTCCAGGGGACCACTGAAGCTTTCTTT. This gives the protein CASILLQGTTEAFF. The entire variable domain, with the rest obtained from reference TRBV7-2 and TRBJ1-1, is as follows: GAGVSQSPSNKVTEKGKDVELRCDPISGHTALYWYRQSLGQGLEFLIYFQGNSAPDKSGLPSDRFSAERTGGSVSTLTIQRTQQEDSAVYLCASILLQGTTEAFFGQGTRLTVV.

This chain links TRBV5-1 with TRBJ1-2; 9 bases agree with TRBD1. This CDR3 has 17 residues. J lost 2 bases, V lost 4 bases, and 12 bases had no gene match. Germline V gene data show CDR1 as SGHRS and CDR2 as YFSETQ. CDR3 DNA sequence: TGCGCCAGCAGCGTCCTAACCCCGGGACAGGGAAACTATGGCTACACCTTC. It is translated as CASSVLTPGQGNYGYTF.

This clone has a handful of counts. This chain joins TRBV19 and TRBJ1-1; 7 bases are a match to TRBD1. The CDR3 is made up of 14 amino acids. The V segment lost 4 bases and the J segment 2 bases; nucleotides outside the gene matches: 4. Germline values: CDR1 LNHDA, CDR2 SQIVND (reference sequence). The CDR3 protein is CASSKRQGNTEAFF. DNA for the CDR3: TGTGCCAGTAGTAAAAGACAGGGAAACACTGAAGCTTTCTTT.

This chain uses TRBV6-1 with TRBJ2-7, with D tentatively TRBD2 (6 bases). The CDR3 consists of 13 residues. Germline lookup yields CDR1 MNHNS and CDR2 SASEGT. The V end lost 6 bases, the J end lost 3 bases, and 12 bases lay between the germline ends. In DNA, the CDR3 is TGTGCCAGCAGACCCATCGGGGGCTACGAGCAGTACTTC. It encodes CASRPIGGYEQYF.

The chain recombines TRBV6-1 with TRBJ1-1; no firm D call. Germline V gene sequence: CDR1 MNHNS, CDR2 SASEGT. CDR3 length equals 14 residues. With 4 bases removed from V and 4 bases from J, the gap between germline ends came to 13 bases. The chain's CDR3 is CASSVGQEITEAFF. For the CDR3, the DNA is TGTGCCAGCAGTGTCGGTCAGGAGATCACTGAAGCTTTCTTT.

This sequence joins TRBV27 and TRBJ2-7; 10 nucleotides match TRBD1. The junction had 7 bases not matched to a gene; V was cut back by 5 bases and J by 3 bases. In germline, CDR1 is MNHEY, CDR2 SMNVEV (reference sequence). This CDR3 spans 15 amino acids. CDR3 nucleotides: TGTGCCAGCAGTGGATTCGGGACAGGGGTCTACGAGCAGTACTTC. It yields the protein CASSGFGTGVYEQYF.